Reported below is one T cell receptor beta chain. The antigen is not known. The data derive from a study of T cells in localized non-small cell lung cancer. Study-level findings and limits: Multi-region tumor sequencing was not done, so intratumor heterogeneity could not be excluded. Longer survival (overall) was linked to higher T cell density in blood. Paired adjacent lung recovered a median around 59 of the top 100 tumor clones. Clonality peaked in uninvolved adjacent lung rather than tumor.

Germline lookup yields CDR1 SEHNR and CDR2 FQNEAQ (reference sequence). The CDR3 spans 15 residues. The germline V and J ends were trimmed by 6 bases and 0 bases, with 15 bases remaining between them. The protocol was immunoSEQ multiplex PCR, while the TCRdb copy is restricted to in-frame clones and leaves out a portion. The repertoire holds 20,000 to 25,000 clones, about nine tenths seen once, with 20% to 25% in the top ten. This specimen was peripheral blood, taken before any cancer treatment. V gene TRBV7-9 combines with J gene TRBJ2-7; D uncertain. This TCR was sampled from a man aged 35 to 69 with stage I squamous cell lung carcinoma. Written as DNA, the CDR3 is TGTGCCAGCAGTCCCCGGGCAGGCCGCTCCTACGAGCAGTACTTC. The encoded protein is CASSPRAGRSYEQYF.